This entry features one T cell receptor beta chain sequence. Its matching antigen is unknown. The record originates from a study of T-cell reconstitution after alpha-beta-depleted transplantation in children. The TCRbeta library incorporated unique molecular identifiers. One entry per CDR3 protein, called by TCRdb with MiXCR from the PCR reads. This sample has some 290,000 distinct CDR3 sequences, with around 25% found just once. Whole-study findings and limits: Some patients showed high day-60 TCRbeta diversity, which derived from surviving recipient T cells and thymic progenitors. About two months after transplant, alpha-beta T cells reportedly came from several hundred expanded graft clones. At the one-year point after transplant, T-cell counts and TCRbeta diversity were found to come mostly from T cells that had been newly produced.

CDR3 length: 15 residues. Germline assignment: CDR1 SGHRS and CDR2 YFSETQ. Trimming left V 0 bases short and J 2 bases short, with 11 bases between. The TCR was taken from a male patient aged 10-17 years who had a stem cell transplant for acute lymphoblastic leukemia, so the T cells may come from the graft donor. The genes are TRBV5-1 and TRBJ1-2; D not certain. The specimen was PBMCs, mostly from graft donor cells, collected 180 days after TCRalphabeta/CD19-depleted stem cell transplant. This CDR3 reads CASSLVSGPNYGYTF. CDR3 sequence (DNA): TGCGCCAGCAGCTTGGTTTCAGGACCCAACTATGGCTACACCTTC.